This T cell receptor beta chain was documented in a study of T cells in Graves' hyperthyroidism and ophthalmopathy. There were TCR beta CDR3 regions amplified from RNA transcripts. During a first-round RT-PCR of the TCR CDR3, the HTBI primer set was used. Via MiXCR, TCRdb re-called the multiplex PCR reads, giving one row per CDR3 protein. The sample carries under 400,000 distinct CDR3 sequences, roughly 17% recorded once. Findings and limits, study-wide: A 13 V-J signature model discriminated ophthalmopathy versus stable hyperthyroidism.

CDR3 size: 16 residues. The V gene's germline CDR1 is SGDLS and CDR2 YYNGEE. J gave up 2 bases and V 1 base, and 7 bases lay outside the gene matches. The patients, who ranged from 18 to 65 in age, presented with newly diagnosed hyperthyroidism lasting under 2 months. Regarding this clonotype: What it binds is unknown.

The chain couples TRBV9 to TRBJ2-3, with TRBD2 matching over 7 bases. The sequence was obtained from a man between 25 and 39 years old with Graves' hyperthyroidism. The sequencing sample was made of blood. The CDR3 region is CASSVRLADFTDTQYF. DNA of the CDR3: TGTGCCAGCAGCGTAAGACTAGCAGATTTCACAGATACGCAGTATTTT.